The T cell receptor (beta chain) under discussion was sequenced for a study of shared clonotypes between healthy human individuals. The germline CDR1 and CDR2 sequences are SEHNR and FQNEAQ (reference sequence). J was trimmed by 12 bases and V by 7 bases; bases with no gene match: 16. This CDR3 has 16 amino acids. This clone is a singleton in its sample. Running of the assay took place at deep level. Only in-frame clones appear in the TCRdb table, and some are missing; sequencing was by immunoSEQ multiplex PCR. In the table there are 2 million to 2.5 million clones, 85% to 95% of which are singletons.

Sequenced material: naive CD4+ T cells from PBMCs. Subset given: CD45RA+ positively selected. The receptor's source is a man aged 18 to 30 in good health. Some clones in this sample may be carry-over from other donors' samples. The rearrangement links TRBV7-9 to TRBJ2-1, with 12 bases aligning to TRBD2. CDR3 sequence (DNA): TGTGCCAGCACCCTAATAGGACTAGCGGGGAGGTCCTCGCAGTTCTTC. Its translation is CASTLIGLAGRSSQFF.